This T cell receptor (beta chain) was recovered during a study of T-cell reconstitution after alpha-beta-depleted transplantation in children. This clonotype occurred a few times. This may be a read error: a much more frequent sequence differs by one nucleotide. The CDR3 consists of 15 residues. Unique molecular identifiers were used in preparing the TCRbeta library. TCRdb fed the PCR reads into MiXCR, producing one record per CDR3 protein. Among approximately 88,000 distinct CDR3 sequences listed, 9.5% to 15% were seen once. Sequenced here: PBMCs from the stem cell graft donor, sampled from the stem cell graft. This TCR was sampled from a human donor who donated a stem cell graft to a child with inherited bone marrow failure. The J gene is TRBJ2-1, the V gene TRBV12-3 or TRBV12-4; TRBD1 might be the D (6 bases). The CDR3 DNA sequence: TGTGCCAGCGGGCGGAAAGGGGGATTTGCGAATGAGCGGTTCTTC. Translated: CASGRKGGFANERFF.